These 13 T cell receptor beta chains were sequenced from one sample in a study of shared clonotypes between healthy human individuals. Data came from immunoSEQ multiplex PCR; TCRdb stores just in-frame clones and leaves some out. Here the sample spans under 2.5 million clones, 85% to 95% being singletons. Sequenced material: naive CD4+ T cells from PBMCs. Specified subset: CD45RA+ positively selected. These receptors were obtained from a man younger than 35 in good health. Some clones in this sample may be carry-over from other donors' samples.

The chain recombines TRBV9 with TRBJ2-2, with no clear D. Trimming took 7 bases from V and 8 from J, leaving 21 bases between them. Germline V gene sequence: CDR1 SGDLS, CDR2 YYNGEE. The CDR3 length is 15 residues. CDR3 in DNA: TGTGCCAGCGGACCGATGTACGGAGCCGAAGGGGAGCTGTTTTTT. This translates into CASGPMYGAEGELFF. The variable domain in full, completed from reference TRBV9 and TRBJ2-2, reads DSGVTQTPKHLITATGQRVTLRCSPRSGDLSVYWYQQSLDQGLQFLIQYYNGEERAKGNILERFSAQQFPDLHSELNLSSLELGDSALYFCASGPMYGAEGELFFGEGSRLTVL.

This chain joins TRBV28 and TRBJ1-2; D gene unclear. With 8 bases removed from V and 2 bases from J, the gap between germline ends came to 15 bases. Germline CDR1 and CDR2: MDHEN and SYDVKM. This CDR3 comprises 14 residues. CDR3 in amino acids: CASRSPSFNYGYTF. In DNA, the CDR3 is TGTGCCAGCCGTTCCCCTAGTTTCAACTATGGCTACACCTTC.

The V call is TRBV29-1, the J call TRBJ2-7; TRBD1 matches 9 bases. The V gene end was trimmed by 6 bases and the J gene end by 3 bases; junction bases not matched to a gene: 9. CDR1 is SQVTM and CDR2 is ANQGSEA in the germline V gene. This CDR3 has 14 residues. CDR3 DNA: TGCAGCGTCCCCGGACAGGGGCACAACTACGAGCAGTACTTC. Protein: CSVPGQGHNYEQYF.

The chain links TRBV7-9 to TRBJ2-1, with a possible D match to TRBD2 (7 bases). The V gene's germline CDR1 is SEHNR and CDR2 FQNEAQ (reference sequence). V lost 5 bases, J lost 2 bases, and 16 bases lay in between. The CDR3 loop spans 16 amino acids. The CDR3 DNA is TGTGCCAGCAGCCAACCCCCGGGGGGCGCCTACAATGAGCAGTTCTTC. Translating it yields CASSQPPGGAYNEQFF. Combining the CDR3 with reference TRBV7-9 and TRBJ2-1 gives the whole variable domain DTGVSQNPRHKITKRGQNVTFRCDPISEHNRLYWYRQTLGQGPEFLTYFQNEAQLEKSRLLSDRFSAERPKGSFSTLEIQRTEQGDSAMYLCASSQPPGGAYNEQFFGPGTRLTVL.

Remarks on this clone: The sample has other DNA sequences that encode this CDR3 too. The chain is built from TRBV20-1 and TRBJ2-1; D gene uncertain. Germline values: CDR1 DFQATT, CDR2 SNEGSKA (reference sequence). CDR3 length equals 11 residues. V was cut by 1 base and J by 5 bases, with 3 bases left in between. CDR3 region: CSARGDNEQFF. CDR3 bases: TGCAGTGCTAGAGGGGACAATGAGCAGTTCTTC.

The chain has TRBV5-1 and TRBJ2-6; D not resolved. The CDR3 contains 13 residues. Trimming pared 7 bases from V and 2 bases from J, leaving 7 bases between. In germline, CDR1 is SGHRS, CDR2 YFSETQ. The CDR3 loop is CASRAPGANVLTF. CDR3 nucleotides: TGCGCCAGCCGCGCCCCTGGGGCCAACGTCCTGACTTTC.

J is TRBJ1-1 and V is TRBV7-2; D remains unclear. The CDR3 length is 13 residues. CDR1 SGHTA and CDR2 FQGNSA come from the germline V gene. The V and J ends lost 5 bases and 0 bases respectively, with 7 bases between them. The CDR3 protein is CASSKQMNTEAFF. For the CDR3, the DNA is TGTGCCAGCAGCAAACAGATGAACACTGAAGCTTTCTTT.

CDR3 region: CASSKVKQNSYEQYF. DNA of the CDR3: TGTGCCAGCAGCAAAGTTAAGCAGAACTCCTACGAGCAGTACTTC. This chain connects TRBV21-1 to TRBJ2-7. TRBV21-1 is tagged as a pseudogene. The CDR3 covers 15 residues.

This clone was recorded only once. The chain combines TRBV7-8 with TRBJ2-7; weak D call: TRBD2 (6 bases). Germline CDR1 reads SGHVS; CDR2 reads FQNEAQ. V was shortened by 3 bases and J by 1 base, with 10 bases between the two germline ends. This CDR3 contains 14 residues. CDR3 loop: CASSFRAGSYEQYF. CDR3 DNA sequence: TGTGCCAGCAGCTTCAGGGCGGGGTCCTACGAGCAGTACTTC.

CDR3 DNA sequence: TGTGCCAGCAGTGAATATGGGACAGGCGTATATGGCTACACCTTC. This sequence encodes CASSEYGTGVYGYTF. The V gene is TRBV6-1, the J gene TRBJ1-2; 8 bases align to TRBD1. CDR1 is MNHNS, CDR2 SASEGT, per germline. The CDR3 has 15 residues. The V segment lost 2 bases and the J segment 5 bases; nucleotides outside the gene matches: 7.

This chain links TRBV2 with TRBJ2-7, with 11 bases fitting TRBD2. The V gene end was trimmed by 8 bases and the J gene end by 1 base; junction bases not matched to a gene: 10. The CDR3 is made up of 16 amino acids. CDR1 and CDR2 from the germline V gene are SNHLY and FYNNEI. The CDR3 sequence is CASPGLAEDRSYEQYF. The CDR3 region has the DNA TGTGCCAGCCCGGGACTAGCGGAGGACCGGTCCTACGAGCAGTACTTC.

This clone showed up just a few times. The chain joins TRBV7-9 to TRBJ1-2; the match to TRBD1 covers 7 bases. This CDR3 spans 12 amino acids. Germline V lookup: CDR1 SEHNR, CDR2 FQNEAQ (reference sequence). V dropped 2 bases and J dropped 8; count of bases not matched to a gene: 2. The CDR3 bases are TGTGCCAGCAGCTTACAGGGGGGAGGCTACACCTTC. Its translation is CASSLQGGGYTF. Complete variable domain (other parts from reference TRBV7-9 and TRBJ1-2): DTGVSQNPRHKITKRGQNVTFRCDPISEHNRLYWYRQTLGQGPEFLTYFQNEAQLEKSRLLSDRFSAERPKGSFSTLEIQRTEQGDSAMYLCASSLQGGGYTFGSGTRLTVV.

V is TRBV18 and J is TRBJ1-5; D is undetermined. Germline assignment: CDR1 KGHSH and CDR2 LQKENI. The V and J ends lost 3 bases and 1 base respectively, with 13 bases between them. The CDR3 extends over 16 amino acids. The CDR3: CASSPGQPISNQPQHF. Written as DNA, the CDR3 is TGTGCCAGCTCACCTGGGCAGCCTATAAGCAATCAGCCCCAGCATTTT.